The rows below give T cell receptor beta chains drawn from one sample of a study of OX40 agonist ivuxolimab in advanced cancers. Libraries were prepared by immunoSEQ multiplex PCR; TCRdb keeps only in-frame clonotypes and omits some of them. The sample has about 86,000 clones; 87% are singletons. This specimen was CD4+ or CD8+ T cells sorted from blood, taken in a trial of the OX40 agonist ivuxolimab. These receptors were collected from an adult with an advanced solid tumor such as melanoma, head and neck, liver or kidney cancer. Each CDR3 is given with its conserved first and last residue. The D gene is left open where the match is weak. Not every row has a clone size; where given, it reads once, few, many or a size class.

J gene: TRBJ1-5; D gene: NA; clone size: NA; V gene: TRBV18; CDR3 DNA: TGTGCCAGCTCACCCGGGAGTGATCAGCCCCAGCATTTT; CDR3 protein: CASSPGSDQPQHF
J gene: TRBJ1-2; D gene: NA; clone size: few; V gene: TRBV10-2; CDR3 DNA: TGCGCCGCCACCCACGGGTCCTATGGCTACACCTTC; CDR3 protein: CAATHGSYGYTF
J gene: TRBJ2-1; D gene: NA; clone size: NA; V gene: TRBV30; CDR3 DNA: TGTGCCTGGACCCGGTACTCCTACAATGAGCAGTTCTTC; CDR3 protein: CAWTRYSYNEQFF
J gene: TRBJ1-5; D gene: TRBD1; clone size: NA; V gene: TRBV28; CDR3 DNA: TGTGCCAGCAGATATACAGGGGGGGGCAATCAGCCCCAGCATTTT; CDR3 protein: CASRYTGGGNQPQHF
J gene: TRBJ2-2; D gene: TRBD1; clone size: NA; V gene: TRBV10-3; CDR3 DNA: TGTGCCATCAGTGCGCGGACAGGGGGTCCCGGGGAGCTGTTTTTT; CDR3 protein: CAISARTGGPGELFF
J gene: TRBJ1-1; D gene: NA; clone size: NA; V gene: TRBV7-6; CDR3 DNA: TGTGCCAGCAGCTTAGTTTCGGCGGACACTGAAGCTTTCTTT; CDR3 protein: CASSLVSADTEAFF
J gene: TRBJ2-3; D gene: TRBD2; clone size: NA; V gene: TRBV11-2; CDR3 DNA: TGTGCCAGCAGAACCCTCAAAGCCCGACTAGCGGGAGCGGGGGATACGCAGTATTTT; CDR3 protein: CASRTLKARLAGAGDTQYF
J gene: TRBJ1-3; D gene: TRBD1; clone size: NA; V gene: TRBV28; CDR3 DNA: TGTGCCAGCAGCGACCCGACAGGGTCTGGAAACACCATATATTTT; CDR3 protein: CASSDPTGSGNTIYF
J gene: TRBJ2-7; D gene: NA; clone size: NA; V gene: TRBV19; CDR3 DNA: TGTGCCAGTACCAAGGGGCGGGGTGGCTACGAGCAGTACTTC; CDR3 protein: CASTKGRGGYEQYF
J gene: TRBJ1-1; D gene: TRBD1; clone size: NA; V gene: TRBV5-1; CDR3 DNA: TGCGCCAGCAGCTTGGGACAGGGGGCTCCTGAAGCTTTCTTT; CDR3 protein: CASSLGQGAPEAFF
J gene: TRBJ2-7; D gene: NA; clone size: NA; V gene: TRBV5-1; CDR3 DNA: TGCGCCAGCAGCTTAGGACCGCGAAGCTCCTACGAGCAGTACTTC; CDR3 protein: CASSLGPRSSYEQYF
J gene: TRBJ2-7; D gene: TRBD1; clone size: NA; V gene: TRBV6-1; CDR3 DNA: TGTGCCAGCAGTGAATCAGGGGGACAGGGAACCAACGAGCAGTACTTC; CDR3 protein: CASSESGGQGTNEQYF
J gene: TRBJ2-5; D gene: NA; clone size: few; V gene: TRBV7-2; CDR3 DNA: TGTGCCAGCAGCTTTACTGAACAAGAGACCCAGTACTTC; CDR3 protein: CASSFTEQETQYF
J gene: TRBJ2-5; D gene: TRBD1; clone size: NA; V gene: TRBV10-3; CDR3 DNA: TGTGCCATCCGGACAGGGGCCCAAGAGACCCAGTACTTC; CDR3 protein: CAIRTGAQETQYF
J gene: TRBJ1-2; D gene: NA; clone size: NA; V gene: TRBV7-2; CDR3 DNA: TGTGCCAGCAGCGTTGCCTCAGGGAGAGCTAACTATGGCTACACCTTC; CDR3 protein: CASSVASGRANYGYTF
J gene: TRBJ2-7; D gene: TRBD1; clone size: once; V gene: TRBV7-2; CDR3 DNA: TGTGCCAGCAGCTTTGACAGGGCCCAGGGGGCCTACGAGCAGTACTTC; CDR3 protein: CASSFDRAQGAYEQYF
J gene: TRBJ2-7; D gene: TRBD1; clone size: NA; V gene: TRBV5-1; CDR3 DNA: TGCGCCAGCAGCCCCGGGACAGGTCCGAACGAGCAGTACTTC; CDR3 protein: CASSPGTGPNEQYF
J gene: TRBJ2-5; D gene: TRBD2; clone size: NA; V gene: TRBV6-1; CDR3 DNA: TGTGCCAGCAGTGAAGCGTGGGGACTAGCGGGAGCCGCGACCCAGTACTTC; CDR3 protein: CASSEAWGLAGAATQYF
J gene: TRBJ1-2; D gene: TRBD1; clone size: NA; V gene: TRBV13; CDR3 DNA: TGTGCCAGCAGCTTAGGACAGGGGGCCGGCTATGGCTACACCTTC; CDR3 protein: CASSLGQGAGYGYTF
J gene: TRBJ1-4; D gene: TRBD1; clone size: NA; V gene: TRBV14; CDR3 DNA: TGTGCCAGCAGCCAATACAGGGGGAAACTGTTTTTT; CDR3 protein: CASSQYRGKLFF
J gene: TRBJ2-7; D gene: NA; clone size: NA; V gene: TRBV6-1; CDR3 DNA: TGTGCCAGCAGTGAATCGAACAGCCTAGGGCAGTACTTC; CDR3 protein: CASSESNSLGQYF
J gene: TRBJ1-2; D gene: NA; clone size: few; V gene: TRBV21-1; CDR3 DNA: TGTGCCAGCAGCCTCCCGGACCGGGGGTACACCTTC; CDR3 protein: CASSLPDRGYTF
J gene: TRBJ1-6; D gene: TRBD1; clone size: NA; V gene: TRBV27; CDR3 DNA: TGTGCCAGCAGTTTATCCTTTCGGGACAGAGGGAGCTCCTATAATTCACCCCTCCACTTT; CDR3 protein: CASSLSFRDRGSSYNSPLHF
J gene: TRBJ2-3; D gene: NA; clone size: NA; V gene: TRBV27; CDR3 DNA: TGTGCCAGCAGTTTAAAGGGGCAGGTGAGGGGAACGCAGTATTTT; CDR3 protein: CASSLKGQVRGTQYF
J gene: TRBJ2-7; D gene: NA; clone size: once; V gene: TRBV2; CDR3 DNA: TGTGCCAGCAGTGACTTCCAGGGGGGGGTTCACGAGCAGTACTTC; CDR3 protein: CASSDFQGGVHEQYF
J gene: TRBJ1-2; D gene: TRBD1; clone size: NA; V gene: TRBV7-6; CDR3 DNA: TGTGCCAGCAGTGGGACAGGGAGTGGCTACACCTTC; CDR3 protein: CASSGTGSGYTF
J gene: TRBJ1-5; D gene: NA; clone size: few; V gene: TRBV4-2; CDR3 DNA: TGTGCCAGCAGCGACCAGCCCAATCAGCCCCAGCATTTT; CDR3 protein: CASSDQPNQPQHF
J gene: TRBJ2-5; D gene: NA; clone size: NA; V gene: TRBV10-3; CDR3 DNA: TGTGCCATCAGGACGACTGGCGTACAAGAGACCCAGTACTTC; CDR3 protein: CAIRTTGVQETQYF
J gene: TRBJ1-6; D gene: TRBD1; clone size: NA; V gene: TRBV2; CDR3 DNA: TGTGCCAGCAGTGAAGCTTTAGGGACAGCTCCCAATTCACCCCTCCACTTT; CDR3 protein: CASSEALGTAPNSPLHF
J gene: TRBJ1-2; D gene: NA; clone size: NA; V gene: TRBV30; CDR3 DNA: TGTGCCTGGGGTGATGGGGAATATGGCTACACCTTC; CDR3 protein: CAWGDGEYGYTF
J gene: TRBJ2-1; D gene: TRBD2; clone size: NA; V gene: TRBV5-1; CDR3 DNA: TGCGCCAGCAGCTTGGATAGCGGGAGTGCCTATGAGCAGTTCTTC; CDR3 protein: CASSLDSGSAYEQFF
J gene: TRBJ2-3; D gene: TRBD1; clone size: NA; V gene: TRBV7-9; CDR3 DNA: TGTGCCAGCAGCCGGGACAGGGGCACAGATACGCAGTATTTT; CDR3 protein: CASSRDRGTDTQYF
J gene: TRBJ2-7; D gene: NA; clone size: NA; V gene: TRBV27; CDR3 DNA: TGTGCCAGCAGTCGCCTTCAGGGGCGGGCCGAGCAGTACTTC; CDR3 protein: CASSRLQGRAEQYF
J gene: TRBJ2-3; D gene: NA; clone size: NA; V gene: TRBV7-3; CDR3 DNA: TGTGCCAGCAGCTTAAGTGGTATCCGCACAGATACGCAGTATTTT; CDR3 protein: CASSLSGIRTDTQYF
J gene: TRBJ2-2; D gene: TRBD2; clone size: NA; V gene: TRBV5-1; CDR3 DNA: TGCGCCAGCAGCTGGGGGACTAGCGGCACCGGGGAGCTGTTTTTT; CDR3 protein: CASSWGTSGTGELFF
J gene: TRBJ1-5; D gene: NA; clone size: NA; V gene: TRBV7-2; CDR3 DNA: TGTGCCAGCAGCTTAGGTTTTGGCATGTGGAGCAATCAGCCCCAGCATTTT; CDR3 protein: CASSLGFGMWSNQPQHF
J gene: TRBJ2-2; D gene: NA; clone size: NA; V gene: TRBV30; CDR3 DNA: TGTGCCTGGAGTGTACTCGGGAATCGGGACACCGGGGAGCTGTTTTTT; CDR3 protein: CAWSVLGNRDTGELFF
J gene: TRBJ2-2; D gene: NA; clone size: NA; V gene: TRBV10-3; CDR3 DNA: TGTGCCATCAGTGAAGATCGGGGAGGCACCGGGGAGCTGTTTTTT; CDR3 protein: CAISEDRGGTGELFF
J gene: TRBJ1-2; D gene: NA; clone size: NA; V gene: TRBV5-1; CDR3 DNA: TGCGCCAGCAGTTCGATTGCCAGGCAAACCCCCAACTATGGCTACACCTTC; CDR3 protein: CASSSIARQTPNYGYTF
J gene: TRBJ2-3; D gene: NA; clone size: NA; V gene: TRBV18; CDR3 DNA: TGTGCCAGCTCACCCGGAGGGGTGGAAGATACGCAGTATTTT; CDR3 protein: CASSPGGVEDTQYF
J gene: TRBJ2-2; D gene: NA; clone size: NA; V gene: TRBV30; CDR3 DNA: TGTGCCTGGAGTGTACTGAGCGGGCGGGACACCGGGGAGCTGTTTTTT; CDR3 protein: CAWSVLSGRDTGELFF
J gene: TRBJ2-3; D gene: TRBD2; clone size: NA; V gene: TRBV4-2; CDR3 DNA: TGTGCCAGCAGCCAGGCGACTAGCGGGAGCGGCATCCATAGCACAGATACGCAGTATTTT; CDR3 protein: CASSQATSGSGIHSTDTQYF
J gene: TRBJ2-7; D gene: NA; clone size: NA; V gene: TRBV11-2; CDR3 DNA: TGTGCCAGCAGCTTAGGGGGGGCAGGGCTGTTTGGGGAGCAGTACTTC; CDR3 protein: CASSLGGAGLFGEQYF